This TCR beta chain originates from a study of CD8+ T cells in alopecia areata. Study-wide background: Twice a day, 5 to 10 mg of oral tofacitinib was administered to treated patients. Once tofacitinib had been taken for 6 to 18 months, 6 months off drug followed. Whole-study results and caveats: Sharing of TCR sequences between patients (possibly for HLA-related reasons) was less clear than in mice.

The CDR3 extends over 15 amino acids. Looked up from germline, CDR1 is SGHVS and CDR2 is FNYEAQ. Those with alopecia areata gave lesional scalp punch biopsies and peripheral blood. It was cDNA, reverse transcribed from extracted RNA, that served as the sequencing template. Profiling relied on immunoSEQ multiplex PCR, and the TCRdb table lists in-frame clones only, not all of them. The sample comprises about 150,000 clones, around 87% of which are singletons, and over 13% rests with the top ten. Regarding this clone: Antigen unknown.

The source was CD8+ T cells sorted from blood, collected at week 0. The clonotype originates from a human donor with alopecia areata. V is TRBV7-6 and J is TRBJ2-5; TRBD1 matches 10 bases. The J call may be wrong; the DNA end is better matched by TRBJ2-7. CDR3: CASSKGDRGTYEQYF. The DNA of the CDR3 is TGTGCCAGCAGTAAGGGGGACAGGGGAACCTACGAGCAGTACTTC.